This record looks at one T cell receptor beta chain sequence and its context. Its antigen remains undetermined. No quality values exist for individual bases; no much larger clone is one base distant. Libraries were made using the immunoSEQ multiplex PCR assay. The multiplex PCR relied on a mix of 60 forward primers for TCR Vbeta segments and 13 reverse primers for TCR Jbeta segments. Amplification of the CDR3 region of rearranged TCR beta genes was performed with a multiplex PCR assay on genomic DNA. Amplified TCR beta libraries were sequenced as 87-base-pair reads on the Illumina HiSeq System. The paper's data handling went like this. In a later analysis, tens of millions of unique TCR beta chains were counted across the 650 to 700 repertoires, and about 10 million of these chains were shared by at least two donors. Raw reads were error-corrected and collapsed into unique sequences with a nearest-neighbor algorithm that merged closely related sequences to remove PCR and sequencing errors. To assign V, D and J gene segments, CDR3 sequences were aligned to IMGT reference sequences. For a sequence to be retained, a match of at least six nucleotides was required to both a V gene segment and a J gene segment. Rearrangements were called productive when the CDR3 lacked stop codons and stayed in frame with V and J; all others were non-productive. CDR3 was defined by IMGT convention, running from the second conserved V-encoded cysteine to the conserved J-encoded phenylalanine. In an earlier analysis of more than 550 of the donors, sequences lacking an unambiguous match to a single V gene segment were excluded. An earlier analysis of several hundred of the donors classified V segments as functional when productive rearrangements were above 56.7% and as segregating when the standard deviation between donors was above 5%. A statistical classification framework was built for diagnosing cytomegalovirus status from the catalog of TCR beta chain sequences. V and J gene assignment, in a later analysis, came from comparing TCR nucleotide sequences with IMGT/GENE-DB human TR gene sequences. In a later analysis, CDR3 sequences and most-parsimonious VDJ recombination scenarios were assigned using the TCRdist pipeline. A later analysis defined each TCR beta chain by its CDR3 amino acid sequence plus V-gene family, and excluded reads lacking a unique V-gene family. As a way to deal with suspected cross-contamination and a sequencing artifact, a later analysis dropped roughly 620 nucleotide sequences that were highly shared and had low generation probability. For each public chain, a later analysis derived a clonal expansion index from normalized ranks of inferred template counts within each repertoire. In a later analysis, generation probabilities were computed with a VDJ recombination model fitted to out-of-frame rearrangements, and the resulting probabilities were checked against IGoR. Hypergeometric tests were used in a later analysis to score TCR-TCR, TCR-HLA and TCR-CMV co-occurrence, with a repertoire-size bias correction applied to the TCR pairs. To estimate false discovery rates, a later analysis permuted the HLA or CMV assignments 20 times. A later analysis grouped co-occurring TCRs with DBSCAN, adding TCRdist sequence similarity when clustering within HLA-allele-positive subsets. Co-occurrence clustering excluded repertoires with fewer than 30,000 or more than 120,000 public chains, plus five with anomalous nucleotide sharing. In TCRdb, the immuneACCESS table is reduced to in-frame sequences with V and J assigned. These tables do not hold every clone; where another copy was compared, an unresolved V gene accounts for under half, and the others remain unexplained. That table is the source of V, J and clone size, and D and trimming were worked out from the DNA. Recorded for this sample are about 70,000 clones; roughly 74% of them occurred a single time. The ten most abundant clones make up roughly 11% of the sample.

The cohort consisted of 650 to 850 healthy bone marrow donors. At the time of sampling, all cohort members were nominally healthy, though unrecorded immune exposures were likely present. Of the 700 or so cohort members, about 280 had positive CMV serostatus and fewer than 400 had negative CMV serostatus, and CMV serostatus was not recorded for the donor. A peripheral blood sample was collected from each donor, and TCR beta sequencing was performed on peripheral blood mononuclear cells. Genomic DNA extraction from the blood cell samples was performed with the Qiagen DNeasy Blood Extraction Kit. The data derive from a study of cytomegalovirus exposure and HLA in healthy donors (dated by TCRdb to about 2017). Context from the whole study: In an earlier analysis of 550 to 750 of the donors, approximately 260 Gb of sequence data and 100 million or so unique TCR beta sequences from about 179 million T cells were reported. Typing coverage varied by locus: roughly 629-630 donors for A, B, C, DRB1 and DQB1; about 520 for DQA1; more than 600 for DPA1; around 490 for DPB1. The study aimed to test whether cataloging public T cell receptors could reveal signatures of past pathogen exposure. In a later genetic analysis, genome-wide SNP genotypes for 398 of the 666 donors were used, and that subset was treated as a discovery cohort. Donor age, sex, ethnicity and CMV serostatus were compiled together with the repertoire data. Both class I and class II loci were covered by HLA typing, at four-digit resolution. The genetic ancestry cluster associated with self-reported Caucasian donors included 81% of the roughly 410 genotyped donors. Every repertoire in the discovery cohort had been generated on one and the same sequencing platform. Four or five DR-DQ haplotypes were handled as single units for association and clustering because linkage in the cohort was strong. The study used immunosequencing to profile the T cell repertoires of approximately 650 subjects and linked those repertoires to cytomegalovirus serostatus. To study patterns of TCR occurrence, a later analysis re-analyzed previously published TCR beta repertoires from around 670 donors and added high-resolution HLA genotyping. To decide whether each TCR beta V gene segment behaved as functional or pseudogenic, an earlier analysis of some 600 of the donors relied on high-throughput TCR beta sequencing. The study combined high-throughput TCR immunosequencing, statistical association of individual TCRs with disease status, and machine learning to predict cytomegalovirus infection status. Rather than using new phenotypic data, the later analysis identified candidate immune exposures from TCR beta sequences and from how often those sequences occurred across donors. In addition to the first cohort of 666 subjects, a separate validation cohort of 130 or so different subjects was used. Approximately 310 gigabases of sequencing data and 75 million to 85 million unique TCR sequences made up an early release that covered fewer than 650 HLA-typed donors. Among roughly 400 genotyped donors of the cohort, an average of approximately 240,000 unique TCR beta nucleotide sequences was sequenced per donor, of which about 19% were non-productive. What the authors observed across the whole study: HLA typing was unavailable for some donors at each locus, so association tests used only the typed subset. An association between a missense DCLRE1C variant and V-gene and J-gene trimming of TCR beta chains was found in a later genetic analysis and replicated in an independent cohort. The study gave a list of over 150 TCR beta chains associated with cytomegalovirus. Most TCR sequences were observed very rarely across donors, whereas some public TCRs were present in many individuals. Several of the top co-occurrence clusters appeared to be linked to parvovirus B19, influenza, CMV and Epstein-Barr virus, according to a later analysis. A cluster of highly shared sequence variants was judged likely to be a technical artifact of the sequencing pipeline. Because counts were too low, 15 to 20 rarely observed V segments, including chromosome 9 orphons, were excluded from the earlier analysis of about 500 of the donors. Roughly uniform sequencing depth across donors was assumed in presence/absence analyses, although this assumption may not hold. Specific HLA alleles were associated with 15,000 to 20,000 TCR beta sequences at a false discovery rate of 0.05 in a later analysis. A later analysis found that most CMV-associated TCR beta chains appeared HLA-restricted, with HLA associations seemingly driven largely by CMV exposure. A further reported finding was that TCR beta sequences accurately predicted the HLA-A and HLA-B alleles for most subjects in the first cohort. Strong co-occurrence of HLA alleles, especially DR and DQ, made assigning TCR associations to individual alleles difficult. In a later analysis, HLA-associated TCR beta chains showed more clonal expansion and lower generation probabilities than non-associated chains that were equally common. In a later genetic analysis, fewer N-insertions in productive TCRs were reported among donors in an Asian-associated ancestry cluster than the roughly 700-donor mean. According to a later analysis, TCR association rates differed among HLA loci, with DRB1 alleles showing the most associated TCRs and HLA-C alleles showing the fewest. According to the authors, the approach could potentially be generalized to other disease states and immunological phenotypes. Correlated functional status among segregating V segments might reflect linkage disequilibrium, but an unknown experimental factor could not be ruled out. In an earlier analysis of more than 500 of the donors, most TCR beta V segments appeared in productive rearrangements about 90% or about 30% of the time, broadly matching IMGT annotations. Cytomegalovirus status was reported to be diagnosed by the classifier with high specificity and sensitivity in both the original and validation cohorts. Immune exposure information for the cohort was limited to CMV serostatus. In vitro tests confirmed that a few of the cytomegalovirus-associated TCR beta chains recognize cytomegalovirus antigens. Because the 87-base-pair reads could not distinguish some IMGT-functional V segments, including TRBV6-2 and TRBV6-3, those segments were excluded. The cohort was sequenced for TCR beta chains only, and without alpha or paired-chain data the features that could be detected were limited.

V loses 4 bases at its end and J loses 3 bases; junction bases beyond the gene matches: 8. CDR1 and CDR2 were assigned from the germline V gene as SGHAT and FQNNGV. From its cysteine to its phenylalanine, the CDR3 spans 16 amino acids. This entry keeps only the CDR3 DNA: 48 bases, framed from base 1. The receptor chain draws on TRBV11-2 and TRBJ2-2; 7 bases in the middle match TRBD1. This clonotype was obtained from a human donor in good health. Sequenced sample: PBMCs. In nucleotides, the sequence is TGTGCCAGCAGCTCACCAGGGGGAAGCTACACCGGGGAGCTGTTTTTT. The encoded protein is CASSSPGGSYTGELFF.